The 17 T cell receptor beta chains below were found in one sample sequenced in a study of T cell changes during pregnancy in multiple sclerosis. The assay was immunoSEQ multiplex PCR, and TCRdb's table has in-frame clones only and misses some. The sample lists fewer than 85,000 clones, about 96% occurring once. This sample comprised peripheral blood, obtained in the second trimester of pregnancy. Receptors originate from a female donor with multiple sclerosis, enrolled in a pregnancy study.

The J gene is TRBJ1-2, the V gene TRBV7-8; TRBD1 agrees at 9 bases. V shed 6 bases and J 2 bases; nucleotides not matched to a gene: 10. Germline lookup yields CDR1 SGHVS and CDR2 FQNEAQ. There are 16 residues in the CDR3. The CDR3 here is CASRPDEDRGNYGYTF. The CDR3 bases are TGTGCCAGCAGACCTGATGAGGACAGGGGAAACTATGGCTACACCTTC. Based on the CDR3 plus reference TRBV7-8 and TRBJ1-2, the full variable domain is GAGVSQSPRYKVAKRGQDVALRCDPISGHVSLFWYQQALGQGPEFLTYFQNEAQLDKSGLPSDRFFAERPEGSVSTLKIQRTQQEDSAVYLCASRPDEDRGNYGYTFGSGTRLTVV.

This clone has only one observation. This chain joins TRBV4-2 and TRBJ2-5; 8 bases agree with TRBD1. This CDR3 has 16 amino acids. The germline V gene encodes CDR1 LGHNA and CDR2 YNFKEQ. V shed 1 base and J 5 bases; nucleotides not matched to a gene: 9. The CDR3 DNA sequence: TGTGCCAGCAGCCAAGGACGCAGGGGGCTTGGTGAGACCCAGTACTTC. Translated, it gives CASSQGRRGLGETQYF.

The rearrangement joins TRBV19 to TRBJ2-3; 10 nucleotides match TRBD2. From germline, CDR1 is LNHDA and CDR2 SQIVND (reference sequence). J gave up 4 bases and V 6 bases, and 4 bases lay outside the gene matches. This CDR3 region has 14 residues. CDR3 protein: CASRPSGSADTQYF. In DNA form, the CDR3 reads TGTGCCAGTAGACCTAGCGGGAGTGCAGATACGCAGTATTTT.

As regards this clone: This specimen includes other DNA sequences encoding the same CDR3. V is TRBV27 and J is TRBJ2-7; 9 bases align to TRBD1. Germline CDR1 is MNHEY and CDR2 is SMNVEV (reference sequence). The CDR3 is 14 residues long. V shed 3 bases and J 2 bases; nucleotides not matched to a gene: 2. The CDR3 protein is CASSFGTGTYEQYF. The CDR3 DNA follows: TGTGCCAGCAGTTTTGGGACAGGGACCTACGAGCAGTACTTC.

The chain links TRBV28 to TRBJ2-7, with D perhaps matching TRBD1 (6 bases). Trimming took off 6 bases at V and 5 bases at J, with 20 bases between the two ends. This CDR3 has 15 amino acids. Per germline, CDR1 MDHEN and CDR2 SYDVKM. The CDR3 reads CASSRPPTGIHEQYF. The CDR3 coding sequence is TGTGCCAGCAGCCGACCACCCACAGGGATCCACGAGCAGTACTTC.

This clone is a singleton in its sample. This chain links TRBV7-2 with TRBJ1-3, with 8 bases that match TRBD1. Germline assignment: CDR1 SGHTA and CDR2 FQGNSA. V lost 7 bases, J lost 0 bases, and 8 bases stayed unmatched. There are 16 residues in the CDR3. CDR3 bases: TGTGCCAGCAAGTCAGGGGGCGTAGTCTCTGGAAACACCATATATTTT. Protein: CASKSGGVVSGNTIYF.

The chain employs TRBV2 and TRBJ1-1; maybe TRBD1 (6 bases). The length of the CDR3 is 10 residues. The ends were cut back, 9 bases at V and 4 bases at J, with 6 bases in the middle. In germline, CDR1 is SNHLY, CDR2 FYNNEI. CDR3 sequence reads: CARTGTEAFF. CDR3 nucleotides: TGTGCCAGGACAGGCACTGAAGCTTTCTTT.

The rearrangement uses TRBV12-2 and TRBJ2-7; the table names TRBD2, a call not compared with the DNA. TRBV12-2 is a documented pseudogene. The CDR3 contains 21 residues. The DNA of the CDR3 is TGTGCAAGTCGCTTAGCGGTACCGACTAGCGGGAGCGGTTTTGAATTCTACGAGCAGTACTTC. It translates to CASRLAVPTSGSGFEFYEQYF.

The chain has TRBV7-9 and TRBJ2-1; 10 positions agree with TRBD2. The germline V gene has CDR1 SEHNR and CDR2 FQNEAQ (reference sequence). This CDR3 is built from 17 residues. V was pared by 5 bases and J by 9 bases, with 16 bases of the junction left unmatched. Written as DNA, the CDR3 is TGTGCCAGCAGCCCTGGACGGCTAGCGGGAGAAGAGGGTGAGCAGTTCTTC. Residues: CASSPGRLAGEEGEQFF.

The J gene is TRBJ1-1, the V gene TRBV27; 7 nucleotides agree with TRBD1. Germline V gives CDR1 MNHEY, CDR2 SMNVEV (reference sequence). The junction had 1 base not matched to a gene; V was cut back by 2 bases and J by 4 bases. The CDR3 consists of 13 residues. In DNA, the CDR3 is TGTGCCAGCAGTTTAAGACAGGGCACTGAAGCTTTCTTT. Amino acids: CASSLRQGTEAFF.

The chain employs TRBV19 and TRBJ2-4; 8 bases are a match to TRBD1. Germline values: CDR1 LNHDA, CDR2 SQIVND (reference sequence). The CDR3 sequence is 12 residues long. J was trimmed by 14 bases and V by 5 bases; bases with no gene match: 8. For the CDR3, the DNA is TGTGCCAGTAGTGCAACGCCGGGACAGGAGTACTTC. It codes for CASSATPGQEYF.

The rearrangement links TRBV27 to TRBJ2-7; 7 nucleotides agree with TRBD1. This CDR3 comprises 12 residues. V was pared by 5 bases and J by 7 bases, with 5 bases of the junction left unmatched. Germline CDR1 and CDR2: MNHEY and SMNVEV (reference sequence). The DNA for the CDR3 is TGTGCCAGCAGTGGTCCGACAGGGGAGCAGTACTTC. Translation: CASSGPTGEQYF.

The chain links TRBV11-2 to TRBJ2-3, with 14 bases matching TRBD2. The CDR3 covers 17 residues. Trimming took 6 bases from V and 5 from J; bases not matched to a gene: 10. From germline, CDR1 is SGHAT and CDR2 FQNNGV. In DNA, the CDR3 is TGTGCCAGCAGGGGACTAGCGGGAGAATTTTTTGGAGATACGCAGTATTTT. It encodes CASRGLAGEFFGDTQYF.

This chain connects TRBV19 to TRBJ1-2; 8 bases align to TRBD1. The CDR3 runs 17 residues. J was trimmed by 7 bases and V by 6 bases; bases with no gene match: 19. The germline CDR1 and CDR2 sequences are LNHDA and SQIVND (reference sequence). The CDR3 coding sequence is TGTGCCAGTAGCCGGACAGGGAACCTAGTAGCCTCTGGTGGCTACACCTTC. Its translation is CASSRTGNLVASGGYTF. Looking up the rest from reference TRBV19 and TRBJ1-2 gives the full variable domain: DGGITQSPKYLFRKEGQNVTLSCEQNLNHDAMYWYRQDPGQGLRLIYYSQIVNDFQKGDIAEGYSVSREKKESFPLTVTSAQKNPTAFYLCASSRTGNLVASGGYTFGSGTRLTVV.

The chain uses TRBV30 and TRBJ1-1, with TRBD1 matching 9 bases. The trim removed 2 bases at V and 5 bases at J, leaving 6 bases unmatched. This CDR3 contains 14 residues. Germline V gene data show CDR1 as GTSNPN and CDR2 as SVGIG (reference sequence). CDR3: CAWSTGGAGTEAFF. CDR3 sequence (DNA): TGTGCCTGGAGTACAGGGGGCGCGGGGACTGAAGCTTTCTTT. Based on the CDR3 plus reference TRBV30 and TRBJ1-1, the full variable domain is SQTIHQWPATLVQPVGSPLSLECTVEGTSNPNLYWYRQAAGRGLQLLFYSVGIGQISSEVPQNLSASRPQDRQFILSSKKLLLSDSGFYLCAWSTGGAGTEAFFGQGTRLTVV.

V gene TRBV14 combines with J gene TRBJ2-1, with D perhaps matching TRBD2 (6 bases). Between the trimmed V and J ends, which lost 4 bases and 5 bases, there was a span of 27 bases. The CDR3 spans 19 residues. The V gene's germline CDR1 is SGHDN and CDR2 FVKESK. CDR3 coding DNA: TGTGCCAGCAGCCGCCAGATGGGACTTACGTCCAAGGGGAACAATGAGCAGTTCTTC. It translates to CASSRQMGLTSKGNNEQFF. Full variable domain (rest looked up from reference TRBV14 and TRBJ2-1): EAGVTQFPSHSVIEKGQTVTLRCDPISGHDNLYWYRRVMGKEIKFLLHFVKESKQDESGMPNNRFLAERTGGTYSTLKVQPAELEDSGVYFCASSRQMGLTSKGNNEQFFGPGTRLTVL.

The chain joins TRBV19 to TRBJ2-7; TRBD2 might be the D (5 bases). Germline V gives CDR1 LNHDA, CDR2 SQIVND (reference sequence). CDR3 length: 12 residues. V lost 4 bases and J lost 2, with 6 bases in between. The CDR3 DNA reads as TGTGCCAGTAGTAACGGGGCCTACGAGCAGTACTTC. Protein: CASSNGAYEQYF.